This is a list of T cell receptor beta chains from one sample in a study of response to subunit inactivated influenza vaccine. MiXCR was run by TCRdb on the RT-PCR reads, yielding one entry per CDR3 protein. The table has about 520,000 distinct CDR3 sequences, about 7.2% seen once. The sequences come from PBMCs from blood, collected around 25 months after vaccination. The source of these receptors is a man aged 50-75 years who received an inactivated influenza vaccine. Each CDR3 is given with its conserved first and last residue. For some rows the clone size is stated as once, few or many, or as a class when expanded; others skip it.

16 . TRBV7-2 CASSYTSIRDSTEAFF
16 . TRBV5-1 CASSLDRRIAKNIQYF
18 . TRBV20-1 CSATPVLGGGYGAGELFF
14 few TRBV2 CASSGTGGFYEQYF
15 few TRBV18 CASSHRELITDTQYF
14 . TRBV24-1 CATSDIGYQETQYF
15 few TRBV18 CASSPPGRSQETQYF
13 . TRBV6-2/TRBV6-3 CASTGGRYNEQFF
13 many TRBV20-1 CSVPVSGANVLTF
14 few TRBV7-7 CASSSDRGGNEQFF
14 few TRBV3-1 CASSAGTGSREQYF
13 . TRBV4-3 CASPSERVETQYF
14 few TRBV5-4 CASSLGDVNNEQFF
14 . TRBV5-1 CASSLVQGSTEAFF
13 many TRBV6-1 CASGLRNTGELFF
12 many TRBV12-3/TRBV12-4 CASSYRVQPQHF
15 . TRBV15 CATSRASTRTDTQYF
15 . TRBV5-1 CASSGAGAFYNEQFF
15 few TRBV4-3 CASSPQPGNGNTIYF
17 . TRBV7-2 CASSPGTSGRAGYEQYF
11 few TRBV29-1 CSVERNTEAFF
16 few TRBV7-8 CASSLDFWRGTDTQYF
20 few TRBV9 CASSVATGLAGVANTGELFF
15 few TRBV20-1 CSARTLGGVSYEQYF
16 . TRBV12-3/TRBV12-4 CASSLKGQGDTGELFF
13 . TRBV6-6 CASSPTGSNTIYF
12 few TRBV29-1 CSVPGPWGEQFF
14 few TRBV25-1 CASSEPGYVSPLHF
15 . TRBV5-1 CASSSRQGPYNEQFF
12 many TRBV12-3/TRBV12-4 CASSSGLADPYF
16 many TRBV7-2 CASSLDGGSVAETQYF
15 many TRBV4-3 CASSRETDYQETQYF
12 once TRBV19 CASSIGGSPLHF
15 many TRBV15 CATSRDLAGGYEQYF
14 . TRBV6-5 CASSYGRVNTEAFF
12 few TRBV3-1 CASTRHGDRQYF
16 few TRBV7-2 CASSRATGAGANVLTF
11 few TRBV28 CASSLGMGYTF
14 few TRBV5-1 CASSHRDGGNEQFF
16 few TRBV24-1 CATSDSTGSGANVLTF
13 few TRBV7-2 CASSEHGPGELFF
15 few TRBV20-1 CSARKRTSNPYEQYF
15 few TRBV7-8 CASSLRSSSGRSEFF
15 . TRBV7-8 CASSSRLAAPYEQYF
14 many TRBV20-1 CSARDLMGPYEQYF
14 . TRBV3-1 CASSQTLRGAEAFF
12 many TRBV28 CATSWGGETQYF
12 few TRBV24-1 CATSSGTYGYTF
16 . TRBV6-5 CASSYAGDGPGYEQYF
12 . TRBV24-1 CATSQGAREQHF
16 . TRBV10-2 CASSDRSGGEIYEQYF